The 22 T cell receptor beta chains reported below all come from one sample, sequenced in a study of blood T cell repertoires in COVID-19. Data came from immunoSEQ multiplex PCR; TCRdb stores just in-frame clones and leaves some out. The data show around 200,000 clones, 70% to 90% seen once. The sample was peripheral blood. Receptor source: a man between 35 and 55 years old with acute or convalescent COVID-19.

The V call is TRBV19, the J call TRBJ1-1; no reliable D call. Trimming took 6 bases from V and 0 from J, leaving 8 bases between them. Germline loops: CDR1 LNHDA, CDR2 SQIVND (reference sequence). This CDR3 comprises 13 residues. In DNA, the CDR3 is TGTGCCAGTAGCTTGGAGGTGAACACTGAAGCTTTCTTT. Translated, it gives CASSLEVNTEAFF.

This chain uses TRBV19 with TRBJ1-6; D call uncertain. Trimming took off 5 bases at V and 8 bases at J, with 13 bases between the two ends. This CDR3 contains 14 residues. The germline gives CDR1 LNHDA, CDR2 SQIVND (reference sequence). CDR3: CASSREVVYSPLHF. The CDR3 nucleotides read TGTGCCAGTAGTCGCGAGGTTGTATATTCACCCCTCCACTTT.

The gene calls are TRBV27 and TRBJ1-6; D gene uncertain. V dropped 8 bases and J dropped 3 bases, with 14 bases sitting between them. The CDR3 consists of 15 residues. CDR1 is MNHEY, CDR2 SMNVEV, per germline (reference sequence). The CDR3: CASSMTGFYNSPLHF. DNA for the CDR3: TGTGCCAGCTCTATGACGGGGTTCTATAATTCACCCCTCCACTTT.

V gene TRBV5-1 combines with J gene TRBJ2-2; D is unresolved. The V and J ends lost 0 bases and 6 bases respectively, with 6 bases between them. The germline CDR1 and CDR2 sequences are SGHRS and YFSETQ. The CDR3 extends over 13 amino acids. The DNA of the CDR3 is TGCGCCAGCAGCTTGGGGCAGGCCGGGGAGCTGTTTTTT. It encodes CASSLGQAGELFF.

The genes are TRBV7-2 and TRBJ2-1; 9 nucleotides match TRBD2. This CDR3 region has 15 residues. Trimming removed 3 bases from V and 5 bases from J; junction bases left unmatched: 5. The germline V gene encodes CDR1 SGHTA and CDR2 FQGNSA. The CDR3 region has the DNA TGTGCCAGCAGCTTGTGGACTAGCGAGCACAATGAGCAGTTCTTC. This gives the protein CASSLWTSEHNEQFF.

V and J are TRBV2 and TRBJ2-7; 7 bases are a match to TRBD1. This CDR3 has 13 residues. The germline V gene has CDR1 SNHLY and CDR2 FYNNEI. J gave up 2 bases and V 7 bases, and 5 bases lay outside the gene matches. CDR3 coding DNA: TGTGCCAGCAAGACAGGGTCCCCCTACGAGCAGTACTTC. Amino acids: CASKTGSPYEQYF.

CDR3 nucleotide sequence: TGCGCCAGCAGCCCAGGGACTAGCGGGGGGGCCGAGACCCAGTACTTC. Its translation is CASSPGTSGGAETQYF. The V gene is TRBV5-1, the J gene TRBJ2-5; 16 bases map to TRBD2. The V gene's germline CDR1 is SGHRS and CDR2 YFSETQ. CDR3 length equals 16 residues. Germline trimming cut 4 bases from V and 5 bases from J; bases unmatched to any gene: 5. Complete variable domain (other parts from reference TRBV5-1 and TRBJ2-5): KAGVTQTPRYLIKTRGQQVTLSCSPISGHRSVSWYQQTPGQGLQFLFEYFSETQRNKGNFPGRFSGRQFSNSRSEMNVSTLELGDSALYLCASSPGTSGGAETQYFGPGTRLLVL.

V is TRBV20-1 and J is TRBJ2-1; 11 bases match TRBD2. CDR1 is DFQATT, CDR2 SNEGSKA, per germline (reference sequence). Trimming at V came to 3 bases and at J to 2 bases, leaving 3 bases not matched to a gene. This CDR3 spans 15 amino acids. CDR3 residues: CSASSGRAAYNEQFF. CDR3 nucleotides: TGCAGTGCTAGTAGCGGGAGGGCCGCCTACAATGAGCAGTTCTTC.

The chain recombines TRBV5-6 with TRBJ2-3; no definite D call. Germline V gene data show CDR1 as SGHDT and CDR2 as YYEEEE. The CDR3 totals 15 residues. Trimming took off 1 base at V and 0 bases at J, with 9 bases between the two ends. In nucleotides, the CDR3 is TGTGCCAGCAGCTTGAGCGTCTCTAGCACAGATACGCAGTATTTT. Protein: CASSLSVSSTDTQYF. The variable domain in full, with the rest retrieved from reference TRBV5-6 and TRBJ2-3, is DAGVTQSPTHLIKTRGQQVTLRCSPKSGHDTVSWYQQALGQGPQFIFQYYEEEERQRGNFPDRFSGHQFPNYSSELNVNALLLGDSALYLCASSLSVSSTDTQYFGPGTRLTVL.

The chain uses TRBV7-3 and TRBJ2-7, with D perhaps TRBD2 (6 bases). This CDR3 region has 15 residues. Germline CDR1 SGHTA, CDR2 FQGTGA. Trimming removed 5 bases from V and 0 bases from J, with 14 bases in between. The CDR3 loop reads CASSLQAGTSYEQYF. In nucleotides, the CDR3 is TGTGCCAGCAGCCTCCAAGCGGGTACCTCCTACGAGCAGTACTTC.

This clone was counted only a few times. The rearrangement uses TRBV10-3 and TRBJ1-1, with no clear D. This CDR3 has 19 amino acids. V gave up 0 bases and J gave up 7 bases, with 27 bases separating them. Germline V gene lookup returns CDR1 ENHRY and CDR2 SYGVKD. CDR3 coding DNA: TGTGCCATCAGTGAGTCAGGTGAGAGGCCTTCCCAGTTCAACGGTGAAGCTTTCTTT. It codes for CAISESGERPSQFNGEAFF.

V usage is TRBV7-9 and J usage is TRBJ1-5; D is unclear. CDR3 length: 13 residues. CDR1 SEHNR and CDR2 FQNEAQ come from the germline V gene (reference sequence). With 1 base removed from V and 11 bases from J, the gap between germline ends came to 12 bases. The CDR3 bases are TGTGCCAGCAGCTTAGACGGTGGAGAGGCCCAGCATTTT. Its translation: CASSLDGGEAQHF.

The CDR3 region is CASTSGTGRIQETQYF. The CDR3 region has the DNA TGTGCCAGCACCTCCGGGACAGGGCGTATCCAAGAGACCCAGTACTTC. V and J are TRBV7-6 and TRBJ2-5; TRBD1 matches 9 bases. CDR1 SGHVS and CDR2 FNYEAQ come from the germline V gene. V lost 7 bases to trimming and J lost 1 base; unmatched junction nucleotides: 10. The CDR3 runs to 16 residues. The whole variable domain, filled in from reference TRBV7-6 and TRBJ2-5, reads GAGVSQSPRYKVTKRGQDVALRCDPISGHVSLYWYRQALGQGPEFLTYFNYEAQQDKSGLPNDRFSAERPEGSISTLTIQRTEQRDSAMYRCASTSGTGRIQETQYFGPGTRLLVL.

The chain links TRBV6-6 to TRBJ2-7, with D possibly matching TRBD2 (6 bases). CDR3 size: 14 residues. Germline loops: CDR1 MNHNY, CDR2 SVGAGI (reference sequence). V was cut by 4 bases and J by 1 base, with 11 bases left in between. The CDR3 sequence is CASSSGDGSYEQYF. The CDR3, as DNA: TGTGCCAGCAGTTCGGGGGACGGTTCCTACGAGCAGTACTTC.

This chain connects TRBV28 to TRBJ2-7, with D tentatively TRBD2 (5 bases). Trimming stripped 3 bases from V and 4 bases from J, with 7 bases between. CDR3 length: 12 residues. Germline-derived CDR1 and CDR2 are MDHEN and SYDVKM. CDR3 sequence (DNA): TGTGCCAGCAGTTTGCGGACTTACGAGCAGTACTTC. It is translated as CASSLRTYEQYF.

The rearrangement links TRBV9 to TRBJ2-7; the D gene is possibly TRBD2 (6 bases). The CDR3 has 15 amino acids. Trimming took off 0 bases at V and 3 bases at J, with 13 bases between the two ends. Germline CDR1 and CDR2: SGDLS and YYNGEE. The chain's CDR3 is CASSVATGVNYEQYF. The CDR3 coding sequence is TGTGCCAGCAGCGTAGCTACGGGAGTTAACTACGAGCAGTACTTC.

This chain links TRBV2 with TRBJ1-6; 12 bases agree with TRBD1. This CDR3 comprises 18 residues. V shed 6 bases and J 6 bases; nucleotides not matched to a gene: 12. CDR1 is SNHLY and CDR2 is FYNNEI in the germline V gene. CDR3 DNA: TGTGCCAGCAGCCGGGGGACAGGGGGCGCAAGGGGTAATTCACCCCTCCACTTT. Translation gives CASSRGTGGARGNSPLHF.

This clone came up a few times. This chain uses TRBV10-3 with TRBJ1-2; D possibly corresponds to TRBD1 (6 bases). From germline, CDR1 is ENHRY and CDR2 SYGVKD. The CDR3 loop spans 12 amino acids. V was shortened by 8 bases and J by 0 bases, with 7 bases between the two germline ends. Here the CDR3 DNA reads TGTGCCATCGGGGGCTCTAACTATGGCTACACCTTC. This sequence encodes CAIGGSNYGYTF.

CDR3 coding DNA: TGTGCCAGCAGCCCAGGGTGGGACGGGGAGCTGTTTTTT. It translates to CASSPGWDGELFF. The chain has TRBV13 and TRBJ2-2, with a possible D match to TRBD1 (5 bases). Per the germline V gene, CDR1 is PRHDT and CDR2 is FYEKMQ (reference sequence). V was shortened by 5 bases and J by 7 bases, with 11 bases between the two germline ends. This CDR3 is built from 13 residues. Full variable domain (outside the CDR3, taken from reference TRBV13 and TRBJ2-2): AAGVIQSPRHLIKEKRETATLKCYPIPRHDTVYWYQQGPGQDPQFLISFYEKMQSDKGSIPDRFSAQQFSDYHSELNMSSLELGDSALYFCASSPGWDGELFFGEGSRLTVL.

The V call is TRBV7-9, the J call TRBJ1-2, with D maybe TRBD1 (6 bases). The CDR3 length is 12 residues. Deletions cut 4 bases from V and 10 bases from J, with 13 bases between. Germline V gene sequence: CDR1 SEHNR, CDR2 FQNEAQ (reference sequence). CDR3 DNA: TGTGCCAGCAGCTCAGGGGCCAAACCCTACACCTTC. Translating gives CASSSGAKPYTF.

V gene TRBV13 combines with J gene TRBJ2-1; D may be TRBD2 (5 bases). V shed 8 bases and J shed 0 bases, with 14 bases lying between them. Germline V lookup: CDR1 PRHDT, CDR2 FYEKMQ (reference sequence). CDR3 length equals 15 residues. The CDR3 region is CASLRAEISYNEQFF. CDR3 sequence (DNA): TGTGCCAGCTTGCGAGCGGAGATCTCCTACAATGAGCAGTTCTTC.

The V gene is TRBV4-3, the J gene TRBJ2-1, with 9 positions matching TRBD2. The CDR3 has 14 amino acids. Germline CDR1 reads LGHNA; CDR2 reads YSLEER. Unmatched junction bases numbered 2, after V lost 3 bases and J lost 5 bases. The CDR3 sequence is CASSHLAGNNEQFF. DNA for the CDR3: TGCGCCAGCAGCCACCTAGCGGGAAACAATGAGCAGTTCTTC.